One and the same sample provided the 32 T cell receptor beta chains below, sequenced in a study of neurological immune-mediated disorders (dated by TCRdb to between 2018 and 2021). The time point label of this sample denotes: technical triplicate 3. The library came from 5' RACE. The run used an Illumina HiSeq 2500. The public reads were reprocessed in TCRdb via fastp at Q25 and MiXCR, keeping in-frame beta chains. Each entry merges the rows of one CDR3 protein and shows their most common DNA and genes. The sample yields fewer than 35,000 distinct CDR3 sequences; about a sixth were counted once. The ten most abundant clones make up less than 5.5% of the sample. Sequencing was done on a sample of CD4+ T cells from blood. The origin of the receptors is a female donor with HTLV-1-associated myelopathy (HAM/TSP).

This clonotype occurred many times. The V gene is TRBV20-1, the J gene TRBJ2-2; D is uncertain. The CDR3 has 12 amino acids. V was shortened by 4 bases and J by 4 bases, with 7 bases between the two germline ends. The germline V gene has CDR1 DFQATT and CDR2 SNEGSKA (reference sequence). The CDR3 coding sequence is TGCAGTGCTACCTCAAGCACCGGGGAGCTGTTTTTT. This translates into CSATSSTGELFF.

V is TRBV5-1 and J is TRBJ2-7, with D maybe TRBD1 (6 bases). Germline CDR1 reads SGHRS; CDR2 reads YFSETQ. The germline V and J ends were trimmed by 4 bases and 6 bases, with 17 bases remaining between them. The CDR3 is made up of 14 amino acids. The CDR3 DNA is TGCGCCAGCAGCGCGATGTCAGGGGAACCCGAGCAGTACTTC. Its translation: CASSAMSGEPEQYF. Filled out from reference TRBV5-1 and TRBJ2-7, the complete variable domain reads KAGVTQTPRYLIKTRGQQVTLSCSPISGHRSVSWYQQTPGQGLQFLFEYFSETQRNKGNFPGRFSGRQFSNSRSEMNVSTLELGDSALYLCASSAMSGEPEQYFGPGTRLTVT.

This clonotype was counted ten times or more. V and J are TRBV20-1 and TRBJ2-1, with no clear D. Germline CDR1 is DFQATT and CDR2 is SNEGSKA (reference sequence). V shed 6 bases and J shed 1 base, with 16 bases lying between them. This CDR3 contains 15 residues. The CDR3 DNA sequence: TGCAGTGCAACCGGCGGCGTTTGGTCCTACAATGAGCAGTTCTTC. As protein: CSATGGVWSYNEQFF.

Ten or more counts support this clonotype. V usage is TRBV7-3 and J usage is TRBJ2-5; 8 bases map to TRBD2. Germline trimming cut 4 bases from V and 4 bases from J; bases unmatched to any gene: 2. Germline assignment: CDR1 SGHTA and CDR2 FQGTGA. The CDR3 has 13 residues. CDR3 sequence: CASSWLAGETQYF. CDR3 in DNA: TGTGCCAGCAGCTGGCTAGCGGGAGAGACCCAGTACTTC.

This clonotype was counted ten times or more. The rearrangement joins TRBV10-3 to TRBJ2-3, with unresolved D. V was pared by 4 bases and J by 1 base, with 12 bases between. Looked up from germline, CDR1 is ENHRY and CDR2 is SYGVKD. This CDR3 is built from 15 residues. CDR3 region: CAISGLRGRTDTQYF. CDR3 DNA sequence: TGTGCCATCAGTGGTCTTCGCGGACGCACAGATACGCAGTATTTT.

This clonotype has at least ten counts. This sequence joins TRBV28 and TRBJ2-7; 10 bases are shared with TRBD1. V lost 7 bases to trimming and J lost 7 bases; unmatched junction nucleotides: 13. Germline CDR1 MDHEN, CDR2 SYDVKM. The CDR3 is made up of 15 amino acids. In nucleotides, the CDR3 is TGTGCCAGCACTGATGAGGGACAGGGGCGCGGGGAGCAGTACTTC. Amino acids: CASTDEGQGRGEQYF.

This clonotype was detected only a few times. This rearrangement joins TRBV30 to TRBJ2-2, with 11 nucleotides matching TRBD1. J gave up 4 bases and V 3 bases, and 1 base lay outside the gene matches. Germline assignment: CDR1 GTSNPN and CDR2 SVGIG (reference sequence). The CDR3 runs to 14 residues. CDR3 coding DNA: TGTGCCTGGAGGGGGACAGGGGGCACCGGGGAGCTGTTTTTT. Encoded protein: CAWRGTGGTGELFF.

This clonotype qualifies as medium-sized. This CDR3 reads CASSLDPGPNEKLFF. As DNA, the CDR3 is TGTGCCAGCAGTCTTGATCCGGGGCCTAATGAAAAACTGTTTTTT. The chain has TRBV12-3 or TRBV12-4 and TRBJ1-4, with TRBD1 as a possible D gene (5 bases). This CDR3 comprises 15 residues. Trimming removed 5 bases from V and 3 bases from J, with 13 bases in between.

This clonotype appeared many times. The chain links TRBV27 to TRBJ2-1, with 8 bases matching TRBD1. The CDR3 is 17 residues long. Losses at the gene ends were 6 bases for V and 5 bases for J; bases not matched to a gene: 15. Germline loops: CDR1 MNHEY, CDR2 SMNVEV (reference sequence). DNA for the CDR3: TGTGCCAGCAGCCGAATGACAGGGGTTGGCGTTCACAATGAGCAGTTCTTC. It encodes CASSRMTGVGVHNEQFF.

The sample holds many counts of this clonotype. V usage is TRBV5-5 and J usage is TRBJ2-1, with a tentative D call TRBD1 (5 bases). CDR1 and CDR2 (germline): SGHKS, YYEKEE (reference sequence). The V end was cut by 0 bases, the J end by 0 bases, with 10 bases between. CDR3 length: 16 residues. CDR3 in DNA: TGTGCCAGCAGCTTGGGGGGCCCAAGCTCCTACAATGAGCAGTTCTTC. Protein sequence: CASSLGGPSSYNEQFF.

This clonotype has ten or more counts. This chain uses TRBV20-1 with TRBJ2-7, with TRBD1 matching 10 bases. CDR3 length: 15 residues. Trimming removed 0 bases from V and 2 bases from J; junction bases left unmatched: 4. CDR1 is DFQATT and CDR2 is SNEGSKA in the germline V gene (reference sequence). The CDR3 nucleotides read TGCAGTGCTAGAGATCAGGGACAGGGGACCTACGAGCAGTACTTC. It encodes CSARDQGQGTYEQYF.

This clonotype was recorded at least ten times. The V gene is TRBV20-1, the J gene TRBJ1-4; no clear D gene. Looked up from germline, CDR1 is DFQATT and CDR2 is SNEGSKA (reference sequence). V lost 0 bases to trimming and J lost 0 bases, with 17 bases between them. The CDR3 totals 18 residues. CDR3 DNA: TGCAGTGCTAGAGATCGAGGAATCCTCCCCGCAACTAATGAAAAACTGTTTTTT. Amino acids: CSARDRGILPATNEKLFF.

This clonotype was detected many times. V usage is TRBV5-1 and J usage is TRBJ2-7; D is undetermined. Germline V gene sequence: CDR1 SGHRS, CDR2 YFSETQ. Deletions cut 7 bases from V and 3 bases from J, with 23 bases between. The CDR3 is 16 residues long. CDR3 bases: TGCGCCAGCTCACCCTACGGCAGCCGGGTGAACTACGAGCAGTACTTC. Translation gives CASSPYGSRVNYEQYF.

This clonotype occurred many times. This chain joins TRBV10-3 and TRBJ2-5, with 8 bases fitting TRBD2. After removal of 8 bases from V and 5 bases from J, the junction contained 10 bases not matched to a gene. The CDR3 is made up of 14 amino acids. Germline loops: CDR1 ENHRY, CDR2 SYGVKD. CDR3 sequence: CAIRGGPIAETQYF. CDR3 sequence (DNA): TGTGCCATCCGGGGGGGGCCGATCGCTGAGACCCAGTACTTC.

This clonotype was recorded at least ten times. The chain combines TRBV12-3 or TRBV12-4 with TRBJ2-3, with 8 nucleotides matching TRBD2. The CDR3 extends over 17 amino acids. J was trimmed by 6 bases and V by 4 bases; bases with no gene match: 15. CDR3 loop: CASSSSGGSGARDTQYF. The CDR3 nucleotides are TGTGCCAGCAGTTCCTCGGGAGGGAGCGGGGCGCGGGATACGCAGTATTTT.

This clonotype was recorded at least ten times. The V gene is TRBV12-5, the J gene TRBJ2-5, with 8 positions matching TRBD1. CDR3 length equals 13 residues. The junction had 3 bases not matched to a gene; V was cut back by 5 bases and J by 4 bases. The germline V gene encodes CDR1 LGHNT and CDR2 FRNRAP. CDR3 loop: CASGVDRGETQYF. DNA of the CDR3: TGTGCTAGTGGTGTAGACAGGGGAGAGACCCAGTACTTC.

This clonotype has ten or more counts. The genes are TRBV11-3 and TRBJ2-3; 7 bases align to TRBD2. CDR1 and CDR2 (germline): SGHNT, YENEEA. CDR3 length: 14 residues. The trim removed 4 bases at V and 8 bases at J, leaving 9 bases unmatched. CDR3 DNA sequence: TGTGCCAGCAGCTCTCGAGGGCTAGCGGCTACGCAGTATTTT. Translation: CASSSRGLAATQYF.

This clonotype was counted many times. The V call is TRBV7-2, the J call TRBJ2-1; possibly TRBD2 for D (6 bases). The V end lost 3 bases, the J end lost 6 bases, and 15 bases lay between the germline ends. CDR1 is SGHTA, CDR2 FQGNSA, per germline. This CDR3 comprises 15 residues. In DNA form, the CDR3 reads TGTGCCAGCAGCTTTGCCGGGAGCTTAAGCAATGAGCAGTTCTTC. This codes for CASSFAGSLSNEQFF.

This clonotype came up many times. The chain links TRBV5-1 to TRBJ2-6; the D is unclear. This CDR3 comprises 16 residues. Germline assignment: CDR1 SGHRS and CDR2 YFSETQ. V was shortened by 1 base and J by 0 bases, with 8 bases between the two germline ends. The DNA of the CDR3 is TGCGCCAGCAGCTTGCCTCCATCCTCTGGGGCCAACGTCCTGACTTTC. The encoded protein is CASSLPPSSGANVLTF.

This clonotype showed up many times. The chain recombines TRBV12-3 or TRBV12-4 with TRBJ1-6, with D unresolved. CDR3 size: 18 residues. Deletions cut 5 bases from V and 0 bases from J, with 17 bases between. The CDR3 sequence: CASSPGSRGGSYNSPLHF. The CDR3 nucleotides are TGTGCCAGCAGTCCGGGGTCGCGGGGTGGCTCCTATAATTCACCCCTCCACTTT.

This chain joins TRBV18 and TRBJ2-5; possible D gene TRBD2, 5 bases. The CDR3 length is 15 residues. Germline CDR1 and CDR2: KGHSH and LQKENI. Trimming pared 4 bases from V and 1 base from J, leaving 13 bases between. CDR3 region: CASSLRTGVQETQYF. The CDR3 nucleotides are TGTGCCAGCTCACTCAGGACTGGGGTCCAAGAGACCCAGTACTTC.

Ten or more counts support this clonotype. V is TRBV6-6 and J is TRBJ2-7; 7 positions match TRBD1. The CDR3 length is 13 residues. Germline CDR1 reads MNHNY; CDR2 reads SVGAGI (reference sequence). V was pared by 6 bases and J by 4 bases, with 6 bases of the junction left unmatched. CDR3 sequence reads: CASRDRELYEQYF. The CDR3 DNA sequence: TGTGCCAGCAGAGACAGGGAGCTATACGAGCAGTACTTC.

This clonotype was seen ten or more times. Relative to the germline gene, one junction end is altered; a read error may explain this. The rearrangement links TRBV10-3 to TRBJ1-1, with a tentative D call TRBD1 (5 bases). The CDR3 is 15 residues long. Germline values: CDR1 ENHRY, CDR2 SYGVKD. CDR3 loop: CAIRGGRDETEACHF. Written as DNA, the CDR3 is TGTGCCATCAGGGGGGGGAGGGACGAGACTGAAGCTTGCCACTTT.

As to this clonotype: One base away lies a much larger clone, so this may be a sequencing read error. The chain recombines TRBV30 with TRBJ1-6; no reliable D call. The length of the CDR3 is 12 residues. Trimming took 2 bases from V and 7 from J, leaving 6 bases between them. Per germline, CDR1 GTSNPN and CDR2 SVGIG (reference sequence). CDR3 residues: CAWSLGNSPLHF. The CDR3 nucleotides are TGTGCCTGGAGTTTGGGGAATTCACCCCTCCACTTT.

This clonotype was recorded at least ten times. This rearrangement joins TRBV6-5 to TRBJ2-1; 9 nucleotides match TRBD1. V dropped 6 bases and J dropped 10; count of bases not matched to a gene: 10. This CDR3 has 14 amino acids. The germline CDR1 and CDR2 sequences are MNHEY and SVGAGI. The CDR3 protein is CASSPRDRDPEQFF. The CDR3 bases are TGTGCCAGCAGCCCCCGGGACAGGGACCCCGAGCAGTTCTTC.

This clonotype was recorded many times. The rearrangement links TRBV20-1 to TRBJ2-5; D remains ambiguous. The germline V gene encodes CDR1 DFQATT and CDR2 SNEGSKA (reference sequence). Trimming removed 0 bases at V and 2 bases at J, with 13 bases between. This CDR3 region has 15 residues. CDR3 loop: CSARDQINDQETQYF. The CDR3, as DNA: TGCAGTGCTAGAGATCAAATCAACGATCAAGAGACCCAGTACTTC.

The sample holds many counts of this clonotype. The chain is built from TRBV5-5 and TRBJ2-2, with 8 nucleotides matching TRBD1. With 5 bases clipped from V and 2 bases from J, the junction kept 5 bases outside the gene matches. The CDR3 totals 15 residues. Germline values: CDR1 SGHKS, CDR2 YYEKEE (reference sequence). Here the CDR3 reads CASRGTGFNTGELFF. The CDR3 bases are TGTGCCAGCAGGGGGACAGGCTTTAACACCGGGGAGCTGTTTTTT.

In this sample, this clonotype turned up many times. CDR3 bases: TGTGCCAGCAGCGTAGTGGCGGGGGGGCCAGGATACACCGGGGAGCTGTTTTTT. It codes for CASSVVAGGPGYTGELFF. The J gene is TRBJ2-2, the V gene TRBV9; TRBD2 matches 9 bases. V shed 0 bases and J 3 bases; nucleotides not matched to a gene: 9. From germline, CDR1 is SGDLS and CDR2 YYNGEE. The CDR3 length is 18 residues.

This clonotype showed up many times. The chain links TRBV10-3 to TRBJ2-3; TRBD2 agrees at 8 bases. J lost 2 bases, V lost 10 bases, and 11 bases had no gene match. This CDR3 spans 15 amino acids. Germline-derived CDR1 and CDR2 are ENHRY and SYGVKD. The CDR3 region is CATNKRERNTDTQYF. CDR3 bases: TGTGCCACAAACAAGCGGGAGAGGAACACAGATACGCAGTATTTT.

This chain joins TRBV12-2 and TRBJ2-5; TRBD2, the D gene given by the table, was not confirmed from the DNA. TRBV12-2 is a documented pseudogene. This CDR3 is built from 15 residues. The CDR3 nucleotides read TGTGCAAGTCGCTTAAGAGGGCCAGGCCAAGAGACCCAGTACTTC. Translation gives CASRLRGPGQETQYF.

In this sample, this clonotype turned up many times. This chain links TRBV6-5 with TRBJ1-2; 9 nucleotides align to TRBD1. V was pared by 5 bases and J by 4 bases, with 5 bases of the junction left unmatched. The V gene's germline CDR1 is MNHEY and CDR2 SVGAGI. The CDR3 sequence is 14 residues long. The DNA of the CDR3 is TGTGCCAGCAGTATAAAGGGACAGGGCTATGGCTACACCTTC. Translating gives CASSIKGQGYGYTF.

There are many counts of this clonotype. This chain joins TRBV20-1 and TRBJ2-5, with a tentative D call TRBD1 (5 bases). This CDR3 spans 14 amino acids. V lost 0 bases and J lost 1, with 9 bases in between. Per germline, CDR1 DFQATT and CDR2 SNEGSKA (reference sequence). CDR3 sequence (DNA): TGCAGTGCTAGAGATCGACAGATCCAAGAGACCCAGTACTTC. This gives the protein CSARDRQIQETQYF.